The 10 T cell receptor beta chains listed next were all sequenced from one sample in a study of preoperative IRX-2 immunotherapy in early breast cancer. Treatment denoted: preoperative locoregional IRX-2 cytokine immunotherapy. TCRdb's copy holds only in-frame clones and misses some; the assay was immunoSEQ multiplex PCR. The top ten hold roughly 17% of the sample, which has tens of thousands of clones, around 95% seen once. The sequences come from tumor tissue, collected after IRX-2 immunotherapy. These receptor sequences come from a human donor with breast cancer.

The chain recombines TRBV28 with TRBJ1-5; D gene unclear. CDR3 length equals 13 residues. Trimming removed 6 bases from V and 3 bases from J, with 9 bases in between. Germline V gene data show CDR1 as MDHEN and CDR2 as SYDVKM. The CDR3 here is CASSRPYNQPQHF. In DNA, the CDR3 is TGTGCCAGCAGCCGTCCGTACAATCAGCCCCAGCATTTT.

This chain uses TRBV27 with TRBJ2-7, with D possibly called TRBD1 or TRBD2 (5 bases each). This CDR3 is 15 amino acids long. V lost 8 bases and J 5 bases, leaving 22 bases between the germline ends. Looked up from germline, CDR1 is MNHEY and CDR2 is SMNVEV (reference sequence). In nucleotides, the CDR3 is TGTGCCAGCGGGGGTCCTTTGTGGAAGGGCCACGAGCAGTACTTC. Protein: CASGGPLWKGHEQYF.

V and J are TRBV5-1 and TRBJ2-5; D uncertain. The CDR3 spans 12 residues. The germline CDR1 and CDR2 sequences are SGHRS and YFSETQ. Trimming cost V 0 bases and J 3 bases, with 3 bases left between them. For the CDR3, the DNA is TGCGCCAGCAGCTTGGCGAAAGAGACCCAGTACTTC. Encoded protein: CASSLAKETQYF.

V usage is TRBV4-1 and J usage is TRBJ1-3; D not certain. Between the trimmed V and J ends, which lost 1 base and 1 base, there was a span of 11 bases. CDR1 and CDR2 from the germline V gene are MGHRA and YSYEKL. CDR3 length: 16 residues. The CDR3, as DNA: TGCGCCAGCAGCCAAGCGGTCAGGTCGTCTGGAAACACCATATATTTT. This encodes CASSQAVRSSGNTIYF.

The chain is built from TRBV7-9 and TRBJ1-2; a weak D match, TRBD1 (5 bases). CDR3 length equals 13 residues. V gave up 2 bases and J gave up 10 bases, with 14 bases separating them. CDR1 and CDR2 from the germline V gene are SEHNR and FQNEAQ (reference sequence). The CDR3 spells CASSLTSREHYTF. The CDR3 DNA reads TGTGCCAGCAGCTTAACCTCCAGGGAACACTACACCTTC.

V and J are TRBV9 and TRBJ2-7; D not resolved. Germline CDR1 SGDLS, CDR2 YYNGEE. Trimming cost V 4 bases and J 7 bases, with 15 bases left between them. The CDR3 length is 13 residues. CDR3 DNA sequence: TGTGCCAGCAGCTCCACTACTTCTGGGGAGCAGTACTTC. Protein sequence: CASSSTTSGEQYF.

The genes are TRBV5-6 and TRBJ2-1; 13 bases line up with TRBD2. The V gene end was trimmed by 4 bases and the J gene end by 0 bases; junction bases not matched to a gene: 4. The CDR3 runs 17 residues. Germline CDR1 reads SGHDT; CDR2 reads YYEEEE. CDR3 residues: CASSLRTSGSSYNEQFF. The CDR3 nucleotides are TGTGCCAGCAGCCTAAGGACTAGCGGGAGCTCCTACAATGAGCAGTTCTTC.

V is TRBV2 and J is TRBJ2-7; 11 bases map to TRBD2. V was pared by 7 bases and J by 4 bases, with 3 bases of the junction left unmatched. The germline gives CDR1 SNHLY, CDR2 FYNNEI. There are 13 residues in the CDR3. The DNA for the CDR3 is TGTGCCAGCAAGACTAGCGGGAATTACGAGCAGTACTTC. Translating gives CASKTSGNYEQYF.

The V call is TRBV6-6, the J call TRBJ2-7, with TRBD2 identical over 7 bases. Trimming removed 4 bases from V and 6 bases from J; junction bases left unmatched: 9. CDR1 and CDR2 from the germline V gene are MNHNY and SVGAGI (reference sequence). The CDR3 is made up of 14 amino acids. This chain's CDR3 is CASSSRGPGGEQYF. The DNA of the CDR3 is TGTGCCAGCAGTTCCCGGGGCCCGGGGGGCGAGCAGTACTTC.

This chain uses TRBV7-9 with TRBJ1-6; 7 nucleotides line up with TRBD1. CDR3 length: 14 residues. Germline values: CDR1 SEHNR, CDR2 FQNEAQ (reference sequence). V was pared by 6 bases and J by 6 bases, with 5 bases of the junction left unmatched. This CDR3 reads CASSRQGSNSPLHF. DNA for the CDR3: TGTGCCAGCAGTCGACAGGGAAGTAATTCACCCCTCCACTTT.